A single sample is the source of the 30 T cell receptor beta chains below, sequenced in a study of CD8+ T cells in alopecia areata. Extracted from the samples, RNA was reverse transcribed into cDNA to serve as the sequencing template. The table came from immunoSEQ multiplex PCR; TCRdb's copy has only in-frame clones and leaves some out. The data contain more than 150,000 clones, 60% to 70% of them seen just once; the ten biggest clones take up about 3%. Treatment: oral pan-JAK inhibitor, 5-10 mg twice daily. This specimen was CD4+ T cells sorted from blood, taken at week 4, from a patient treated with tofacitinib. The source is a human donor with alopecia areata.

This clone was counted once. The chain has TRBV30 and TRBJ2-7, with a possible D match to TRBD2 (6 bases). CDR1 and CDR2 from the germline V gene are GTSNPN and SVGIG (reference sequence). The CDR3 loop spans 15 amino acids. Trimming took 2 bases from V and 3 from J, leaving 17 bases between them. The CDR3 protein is CAWSPDRGIFYEQYF. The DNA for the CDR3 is TGTGCCTGGAGTCCAGACCGGGGGATCTTCTACGAGCAGTACTTC.

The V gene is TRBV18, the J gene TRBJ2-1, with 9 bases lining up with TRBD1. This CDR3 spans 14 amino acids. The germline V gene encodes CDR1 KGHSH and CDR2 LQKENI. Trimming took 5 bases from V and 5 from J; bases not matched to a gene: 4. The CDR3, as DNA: TGTGCCAGCTCAACAGGGGGCGGGAACAATGAGCAGTTCTTC. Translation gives CASSTGGGNNEQFF. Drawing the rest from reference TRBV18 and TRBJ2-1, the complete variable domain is NAGVMQNPRHLVRRRGQEARLRCSPMKGHSHVYWYRQLPEEGLKFMVYLQKENIIDESGMPKERFSAEFPKEGPSILRIQQVVRGDSAAYFCASSTGGGNNEQFFGPGTRLTVL.

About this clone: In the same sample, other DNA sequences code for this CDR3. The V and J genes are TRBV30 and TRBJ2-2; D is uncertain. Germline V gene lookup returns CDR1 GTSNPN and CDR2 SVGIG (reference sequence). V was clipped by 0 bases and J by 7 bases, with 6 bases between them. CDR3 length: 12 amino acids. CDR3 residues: CAWSVAGGELFF. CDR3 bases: TGTGCCTGGAGTGTAGCCGGCGGGGAGCTGTTTTTT.

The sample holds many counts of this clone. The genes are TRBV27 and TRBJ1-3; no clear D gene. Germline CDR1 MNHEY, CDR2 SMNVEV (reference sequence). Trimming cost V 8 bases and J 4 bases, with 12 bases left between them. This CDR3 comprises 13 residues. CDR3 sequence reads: CASRKGGGNTIYF. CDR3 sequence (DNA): TGTGCCAGCCGCAAGGGCGGCGGAAACACCATATATTTT.

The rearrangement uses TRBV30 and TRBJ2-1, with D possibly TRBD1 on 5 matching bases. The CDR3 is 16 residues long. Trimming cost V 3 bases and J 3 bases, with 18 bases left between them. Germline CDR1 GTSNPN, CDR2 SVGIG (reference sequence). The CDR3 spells CAWSGPDSSFYNEQFF. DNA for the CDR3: TGTGCCTGGAGCGGACCCGACAGCTCATTCTACAATGAGCAGTTCTTC.

The CDR3: CASFTGTSPLHF. DNA of the CDR3: TGTGCCAGTTTTACGGGGACATCACCCCTCCACTTT. V and J are TRBV28 and TRBJ1-6; D may be TRBD1 (6 bases). Germline values: CDR1 MDHEN, CDR2 SYDVKM. CDR3 length equals 12 residues. Trimming took 9 bases from V and 10 from J, leaving 13 bases between them.

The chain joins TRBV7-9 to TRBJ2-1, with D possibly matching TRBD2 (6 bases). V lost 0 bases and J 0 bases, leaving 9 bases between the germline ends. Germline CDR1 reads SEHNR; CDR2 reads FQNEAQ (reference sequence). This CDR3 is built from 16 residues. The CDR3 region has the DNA TGTGCCAGCAGCTTAGCGGCGGGACCCTCCTACAATGAGCAGTTCTTC. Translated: CASSLAAGPSYNEQFF.

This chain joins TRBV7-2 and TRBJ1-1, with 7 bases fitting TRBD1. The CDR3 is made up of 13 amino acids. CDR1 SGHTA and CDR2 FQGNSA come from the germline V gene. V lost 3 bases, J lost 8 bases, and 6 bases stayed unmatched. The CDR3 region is CASSFNRGQEAFF. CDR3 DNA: TGTGCCAGCAGCTTCAACAGGGGACAGGAAGCTTTCTTT. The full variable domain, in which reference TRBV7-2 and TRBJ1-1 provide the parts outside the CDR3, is GAGVSQSPSNKVTEKGKDVELRCDPISGHTALYWYRQSLGQGLEFLIYFQGNSAPDKSGLPSDRFSAERTGGSVSTLTIQRTQQEDSAVYLCASSFNRGQEAFFGQGTRLTVV.

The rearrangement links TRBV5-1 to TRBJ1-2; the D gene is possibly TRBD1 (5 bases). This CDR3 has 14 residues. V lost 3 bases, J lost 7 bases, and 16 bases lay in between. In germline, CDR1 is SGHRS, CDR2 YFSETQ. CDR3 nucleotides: TGCGCCAGCAGCTCTCAGGGTTCGTCGGGTGGCTACACCTTC. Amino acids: CASSSQGSSGGYTF.

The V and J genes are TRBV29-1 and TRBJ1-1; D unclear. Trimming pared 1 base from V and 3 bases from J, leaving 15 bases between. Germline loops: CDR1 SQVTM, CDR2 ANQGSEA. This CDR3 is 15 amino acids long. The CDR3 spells CSVEVRSNRDTEAFF. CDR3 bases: TGCAGCGTTGAAGTCAGATCGAACCGGGACACTGAAGCTTTCTTT.

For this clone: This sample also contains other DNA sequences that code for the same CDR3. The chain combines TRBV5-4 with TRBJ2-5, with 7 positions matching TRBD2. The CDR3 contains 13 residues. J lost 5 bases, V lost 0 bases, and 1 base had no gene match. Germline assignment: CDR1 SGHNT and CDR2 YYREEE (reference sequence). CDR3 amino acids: CASSLAGGETQYF. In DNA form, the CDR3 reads TGTGCCAGCAGCTTGGCCGGGGGGGAGACCCAGTACTTC.

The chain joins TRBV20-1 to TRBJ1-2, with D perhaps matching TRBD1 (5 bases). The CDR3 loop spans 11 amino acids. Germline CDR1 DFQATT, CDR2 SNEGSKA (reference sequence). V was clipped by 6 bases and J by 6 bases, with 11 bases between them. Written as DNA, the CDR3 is TGCAGTGCCAGAAGGGGAAATGGCTACACCTTC. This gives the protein CSARRGNGYTF.

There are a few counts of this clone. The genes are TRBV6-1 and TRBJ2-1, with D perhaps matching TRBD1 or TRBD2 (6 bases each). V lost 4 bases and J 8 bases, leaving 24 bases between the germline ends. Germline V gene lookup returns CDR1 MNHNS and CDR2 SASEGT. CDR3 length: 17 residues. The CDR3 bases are TGTGCCAGCAGTGGACGGAGGGGGACCGTACGAAAGGATGAGCAGTTCTTC. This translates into CASSGRRGTVRKDEQFF.

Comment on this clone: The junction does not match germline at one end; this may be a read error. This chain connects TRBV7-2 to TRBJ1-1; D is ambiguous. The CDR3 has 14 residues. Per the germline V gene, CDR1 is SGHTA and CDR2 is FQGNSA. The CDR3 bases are TGTGCCAGCAGCTTATCGAGGTGGAACCCTGAAGCTTTCTTT. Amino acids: CASSLSRWNPEAFF.

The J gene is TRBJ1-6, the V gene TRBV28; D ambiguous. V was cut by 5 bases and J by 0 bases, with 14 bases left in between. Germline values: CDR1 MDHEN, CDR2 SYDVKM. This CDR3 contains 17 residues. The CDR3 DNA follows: TGTGCCAGCAGTCCAACAGCTTCGAGCTCCTATAATTCACCCCTCCACTTT. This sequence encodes CASSPTASSSYNSPLHF.

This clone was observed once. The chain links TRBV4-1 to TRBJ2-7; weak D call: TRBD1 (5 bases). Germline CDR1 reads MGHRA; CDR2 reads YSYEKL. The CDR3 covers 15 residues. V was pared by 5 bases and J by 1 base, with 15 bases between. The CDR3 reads CASSATGVRSYEQYF. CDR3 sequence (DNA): TGCGCCAGCAGCGCAACAGGAGTTCGGTCCTACGAGCAGTACTTC.

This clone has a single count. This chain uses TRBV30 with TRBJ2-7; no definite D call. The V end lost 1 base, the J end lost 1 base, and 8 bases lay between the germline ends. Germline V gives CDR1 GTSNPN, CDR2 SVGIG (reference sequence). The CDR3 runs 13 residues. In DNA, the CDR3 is TGTGCCTGGAGTGCGGACCGATCCTACGAGCAGTACTTC. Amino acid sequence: CAWSADRSYEQYF.

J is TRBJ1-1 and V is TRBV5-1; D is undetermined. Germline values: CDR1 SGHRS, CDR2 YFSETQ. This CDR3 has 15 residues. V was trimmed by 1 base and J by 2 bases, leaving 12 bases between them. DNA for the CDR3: TGCGCCAGCAGCTTGCAGCGGCTGAAAAACACTGAAGCTTTCTTT. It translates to CASSLQRLKNTEAFF.

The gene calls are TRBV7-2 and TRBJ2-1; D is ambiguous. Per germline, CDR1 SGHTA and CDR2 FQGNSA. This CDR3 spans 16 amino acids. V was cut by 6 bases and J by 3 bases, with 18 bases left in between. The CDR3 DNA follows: TGTGCCAGCAGTCTAGAGCGCCCCTTCGGCTACAATGAGCAGTTCTTC. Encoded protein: CASSLERPFGYNEQFF.

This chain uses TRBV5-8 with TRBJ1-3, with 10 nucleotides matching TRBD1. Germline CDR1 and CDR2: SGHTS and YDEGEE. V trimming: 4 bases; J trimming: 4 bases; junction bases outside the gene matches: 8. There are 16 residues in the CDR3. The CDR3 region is CASSPLDRGSGNTIYF. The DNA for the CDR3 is TGTGCCAGCAGCCCACTGGACAGGGGGTCAGGAAACACCATATATTTT.

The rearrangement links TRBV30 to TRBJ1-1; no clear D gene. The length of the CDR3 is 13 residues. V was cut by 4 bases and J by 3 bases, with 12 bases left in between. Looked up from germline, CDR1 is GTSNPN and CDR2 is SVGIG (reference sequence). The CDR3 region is CAWNGRVYTEAFF. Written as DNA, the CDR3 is TGTGCCTGGAACGGACGGGTCTACACTGAAGCTTTCTTT.

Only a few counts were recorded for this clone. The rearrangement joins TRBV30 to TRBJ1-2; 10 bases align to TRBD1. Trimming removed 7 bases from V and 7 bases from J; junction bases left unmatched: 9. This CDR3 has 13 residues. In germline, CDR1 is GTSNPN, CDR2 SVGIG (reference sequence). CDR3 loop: CASAPGTGVGYTF. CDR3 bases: TGTGCCTCAGCCCCAGGGACAGGGGTTGGCTACACCTTC.

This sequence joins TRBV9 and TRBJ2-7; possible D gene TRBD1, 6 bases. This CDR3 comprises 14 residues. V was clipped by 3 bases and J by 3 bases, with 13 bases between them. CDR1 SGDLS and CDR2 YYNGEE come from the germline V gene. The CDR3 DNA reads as TGTGCCAGCAGCGCCAAAGGGGGATTCTACGAGCAGTACTTC. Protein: CASSAKGGFYEQYF.

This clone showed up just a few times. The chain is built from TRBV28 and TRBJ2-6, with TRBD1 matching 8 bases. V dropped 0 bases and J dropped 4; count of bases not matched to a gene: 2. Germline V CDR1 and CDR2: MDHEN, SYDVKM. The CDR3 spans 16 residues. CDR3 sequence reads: CASSLWTGAGANVLTF. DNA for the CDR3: TGTGCCAGCAGTTTATGGACAGGGGCCGGGGCCAACGTCCTGACTTTC.

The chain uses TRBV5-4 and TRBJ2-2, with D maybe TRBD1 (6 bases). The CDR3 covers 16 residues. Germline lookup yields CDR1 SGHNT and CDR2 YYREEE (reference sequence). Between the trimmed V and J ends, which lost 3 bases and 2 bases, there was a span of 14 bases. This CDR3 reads CASSSPGDTNTGELFF. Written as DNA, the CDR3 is TGTGCCAGCAGCTCCCCCGGGGACACCAACACCGGGGAGCTGTTTTTT.

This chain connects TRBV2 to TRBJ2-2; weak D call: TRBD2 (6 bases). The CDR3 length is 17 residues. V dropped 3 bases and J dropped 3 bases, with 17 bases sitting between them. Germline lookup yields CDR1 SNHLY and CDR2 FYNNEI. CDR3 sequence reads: CASSDGGTALYTGELFF. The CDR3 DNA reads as TGTGCCAGCAGTGACGGAGGGACTGCCTTGTACACCGGGGAGCTGTTTTTT.

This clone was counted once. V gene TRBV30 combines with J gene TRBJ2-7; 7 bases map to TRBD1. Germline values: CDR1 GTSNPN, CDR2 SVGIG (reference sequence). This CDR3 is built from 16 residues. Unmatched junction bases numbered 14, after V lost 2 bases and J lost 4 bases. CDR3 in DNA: TGTGCCTGGAGTCTCCCTGGACAGGAGGCCACGTACGAGCAGTACTTC. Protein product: CAWSLPGQEATYEQYF.

In nucleotides, the CDR3 is TGTGCCAGCAGCTTTGCAGGGGCGAATAACTATGGCTACACCTTC. Encoded protein: CASSFAGANNYGYTF. The chain links TRBV7-9 to TRBJ1-2; weak D call: TRBD1 (6 bases). Germline CDR1 is SEHNR and CDR2 is FQNEAQ (reference sequence). The CDR3 has 15 amino acids. V lost 3 bases and J 1 base, leaving 12 bases between the germline ends.

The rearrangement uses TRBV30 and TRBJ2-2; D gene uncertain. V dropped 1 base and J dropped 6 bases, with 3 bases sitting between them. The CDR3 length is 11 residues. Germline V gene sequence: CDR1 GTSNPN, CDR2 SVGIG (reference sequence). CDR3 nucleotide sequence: TGTGCCTGGAGTGGGGCCGGGGAGCTGTTTTTT. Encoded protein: CAWSGAGELFF.

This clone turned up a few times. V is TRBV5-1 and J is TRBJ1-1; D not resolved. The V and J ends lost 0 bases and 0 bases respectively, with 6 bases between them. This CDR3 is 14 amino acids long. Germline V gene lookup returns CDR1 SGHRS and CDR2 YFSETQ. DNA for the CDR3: TGCGCCAGCAGCTTGGAATATCTGAACACTGAAGCTTTCTTT. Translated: CASSLEYLNTEAFF.